The rows below give T cell receptor beta chains drawn from one sample of a study of T-cell reconstitution after alpha-beta-depleted transplantation in children. TCRdb recomputed calls from the PCR reads with MiXCR, one row per CDR3 protein. The repertoire holds 260,000 or so distinct CDR3 sequences, with about 12% as singletons. The specimen comprised PBMCs from the stem cell graft donor, sampled from the stem cell graft. These TCRs come from a human donor who donated a stem cell graft to a child with acute lymphoblastic leukemia. CDR3s include the opening cysteine and the closing phenylalanine or tryptophan. The D gene is left open where the match is weak. Some rows have no size entry. The others give once, few or many, or a class for an expanded clone.

clone_size d_call j_call v_call cdr3_aa cdr3_nt
many TRBD2 TRBJ2-7 TRBV20-1 CSARERAGGRVSYEQYF TGCAGTGCTAGAGAAAGGGCCGGCGGGAGGGTCTCCTACGAGCAGTACTTC
many NA TRBJ2-6 TRBV14 CASPIGRACFGANVLTF TGTGCCAGCCCAATCGGCAGGGCCTGTTTTGGGGCCAACGTCCTGACTTTC
many NA TRBJ1-3 TRBV12-3/TRBV12-4 CASSKANSGSGNTIYF TGTGCCAGCAGCAAAGCTAACTCAGGCTCTGGAAACACCATATATTTT
many NA TRBJ2-3 TRBV10-3 CAISENRRGSRGTDTQYF TGTGCCATCAGTGAGAATAGAAGGGGGAGCCGGGGCACAGATACGCAGTATTTT
many TRBD1 TRBJ2-1 TRBV14 CASSRRTGGAPNEQFF TGTGCCAGCAGCCGGAGGACAGGGGGCGCCCCCAATGAGCAGTTCTTC
many NA TRBJ2-7 TRBV18 CASSPPTGRTYEQYF TGTGCCAGCTCACCACCGACAGGGAGGACCTACGAGCAGTACTTC
NA NA TRBJ2-3 TRBV5-1 CASSLAGRLDTQYF TGCGCCAGCAGCTTGGCGGGGAGGTTGGATACGCAGTATTTT
many TRBD1 TRBJ1-4 TRBV5-5 CASDRGPQTNEKLFF TGTGCCAGCGACAGGGGGCCTCAAACTAATGAAAAACTGTTTTTT
many TRBD1 TRBJ1-2 TRBV6-6 CASSLTGRDGYTF TGTGCCAGCAGTCTGACAGGGCGGGATGGCTACACCTTC
many TRBD1 TRBJ1-6 TRBV20-1 CSARGGGGNSPLHF TGCAGTGCTAGGGGAGGGGGCGGTAATTCACCCCTCCACTTT
many NA TRBJ1-5 TRBV27 CASSSTTGQRPQHF TGTGCCAGCAGTTCTACGACAGGTCAGAGGCCCCAGCATTTT
many NA TRBJ2-2 TRBV29-1 CSVVWGFGELFF TGCAGCGTTGTCTGGGGGTTCGGGGAGCTGTTTTTT
few NA TRBJ2-7 TRBV30 CAWSAPLRLNSYEQYF TGTGCCTGGAGTGCCCCATTACGGCTCAACTCCTACGAGCAGTACTTC
many NA TRBJ2-7 TRBV6-2/TRBV6-3 CASSYTSYEQYF TGTGCCAGCAGTTACACCTCCTACGAGCAGTACTTC
many NA TRBJ1-1 TRBV7-3 CASSLTPREGAFF TGTGCCAGCAGCTTAACGCCGCGGGAGGGAGCTTTCTTT
many NA TRBJ1-2 TRBV5-5 CASSPLGSYGYTF TGTGCCAGCAGCCCGCTCGGCAGCTATGGCTACACCTTC
many NA TRBJ1-1 TRBV20-1 CSARGPGLGTEAFF TGCAGTGCTAGGGGTCCTGGGCTGGGGACTGAAGCTTTCTTT
many NA TRBJ1-2 TRBV28 CASSFRRNYGYTF TGTGCCAGCAGTTTTCGGAGAAATTATGGCTACACCTTC
NA NA TRBJ2-1 TRBV4-3 CASSRYLGGEQFF TGCGCCAGCAGCCGCTACCTGGGTGGTGAGCAGTTCTTC
many NA TRBJ2-7 TRBV9 CASSSVLGEQYF TGTGCCAGCAGCTCGGTATTAGGCGAGCAGTACTTC
NA TRBD1 TRBJ1-4 TRBV6-1 CASTMLRGPKEKLFF TGTGCCAGCACCATGCTCAGGGGGCCGAAGGAAAAACTGTTTTTT
few NA TRBJ2-2 TRBV19 CASTLGGLSNTGELFF TGTGCCAGTACCCTCGGGGGACTCTCGAACACCGGGGAGCTGTTTTTT
many TRBD1 TRBJ1-6 TRBV20-1 CSARDRGDLHF TGCAGTGCTCGCGACAGGGGGGACCTCCACTTT
many NA TRBJ2-7 TRBV6-1 CASSEIRLTYEQYF TGTGCCAGCAGTGAAATCCGATTAACCTACGAGCAGTACTTC
many NA TRBJ1-4 TRBV5-1 CASSPALSNEKLFF TGCGCCAGCAGCCCCGCGCTCTCTAATGAAAAACTGTTTTTT
many NA TRBJ1-5 TRBV28 CASSGDRYSNQPQHF TGTGCCAGCAGTGGAGACAGATATAGCAATCAGCCCCAGCATTTT
many TRBD1 TRBJ2-7 TRBV7-9 CASSYETDRGLYEQYF TGTGCCAGCAGCTATGAAACGGACAGGGGGCTCTACGAGCAGTACTTC
many NA TRBJ1-1 TRBV12-3/TRBV12-4 CASSLLRETEAFF TGTGCCAGCAGTTTACTCAGGGAGACTGAAGCTTTCTTT
many NA TRBJ1-4 TRBV4-3 CASSQGTGATNEKLFF TGCGCCAGCAGCCAAGGTACAGGTGCAACTAATGAAAAACTGTTTTTT
many NA TRBJ1-4 TRBV5-1 CASSLGSGAIEKLFF TGCGCCAGCAGCTTGGGATCCGGGGCGATTGAAAAACTGTTTTTT
few TRBD2 TRBJ2-1 TRBV20-1 CSAVKAGSYNEQFF TGCAGTGCAGTCAAAGCGGGATCCTACAATGAGCAGTTCTTC
many TRBD1 TRBJ1-1 TRBV20-1 CSAREAGQVNTEAFF TGCAGTGCTAGAGAAGCGGGACAGGTGAACACTGAAGCTTTCTTT
NA NA TRBJ1-3 TRBV3-1 CASSHLAGRGNTIYF TGTGCCAGCAGCCACCTGGCGGGGAGAGGAAACACCATATATTTT